This T cell receptor beta chain appears in the sequencing data of a study of CD8+ T cells in alopecia areata. Once sorted, CD4+ cells from five patients yielded CD25+CD127- cells. Isolated RNA was reverse transcribed into cDNA used as the sequencing template. Measured with immunoSEQ multiplex PCR; TCRdb has only the in-frame clones, and not every one. The sample consists of around 35,000 clones, approximately 54% of them appearing once. The CDR3 is made up of 16 amino acids. V was pared by 1 base and J by 6 bases, with 12 bases of the junction left unmatched. Per germline, CDR1 SGHTA and CDR2 FQGNSA. This clone turned up a few times.

The sequence came from a human donor with alopecia areata. The chain links TRBV7-2 to TRBJ2-7, with 7 bases aligning to TRBD2. The sequenced sample was CD4+ Tregs sorted from blood. The CDR3 bases are TGTGCCAGCAGCTTAGAACATATGACTAGCCGGATCGAGCAGTACTTC. It encodes CASSLEHMTSRIEQYF.